The 28 T cell receptor beta chains below all came from one sample that was sequenced in a study of glioma-infiltrating T cells after dendritic cell vaccination. Assay: immunoSEQ multiplex PCR; the TCRdb copy retains only in-frame clones and omits some. The profile shows approximately 92,000 clones, less than 90% of them singletons. The time point is: after dendritic cell vaccination, including at tumor progression/relapse. The material sequenced was blood, taken after dendritic cell vaccination. The source is a human donor with glioblastoma.

V is TRBV28 and J is TRBJ2-4; 8 positions agree with TRBD2. V shed 6 bases and J 0 bases; nucleotides not matched to a gene: 10. The length of the CDR3 is 17 residues. The germline V gene encodes CDR1 MDHEN and CDR2 SYDVKM. The CDR3 region is CASSLGGGRLAKNIQYF. The CDR3 nucleotides read TGTGCCAGCAGCCTGGGGGGCGGGAGGTTAGCCAAAAACATTCAGTACTTC.

This clone was seen just once. J is TRBJ1-1 and V is TRBV6-1, with a weak D call TRBD1 (6 bases). Trimming removed 5 bases from V and 6 bases from J, with 10 bases in between. Germline CDR1 is MNHNS and CDR2 is SASEGT. This CDR3 is 12 amino acids long. CDR3 protein: CASSRGQSEAFF. The CDR3 nucleotides are TGTGCCAGCAGTCGCGGACAGTCTGAAGCTTTCTTT.

This clone showed up just once. The rearrangement joins TRBV18 to TRBJ2-5, with TRBD2 matching over 8 bases. This CDR3 has 15 amino acids. Germline CDR1 reads KGHSH; CDR2 reads LQKENI. Trimming at V came to 3 bases and at J to 2 bases, leaving 5 bases not matched to a gene. CDR3: CASSPKLAVQETQYF. The CDR3, as DNA: TGTGCCAGCTCACCCAAACTAGCGGTTCAAGAGACCCAGTACTTC. Full variable domain (rest looked up from reference TRBV18 and TRBJ2-5): NAGVMQNPRHLVRRRGQEARLRCSPMKGHSHVYWYRQLPEEGLKFMVYLQKENIIDESGMPKERFSAEFPKEGPSILRIQQVVRGDSAAYFCASSPKLAVQETQYFGPGTRLLVL.

The chain is built from TRBV27 and TRBJ2-7; 8 nucleotides agree with TRBD1. The CDR3 has 16 residues. Germline CDR1 reads MNHEY; CDR2 reads SMNVEV (reference sequence). Trimming took 2 bases from V and 2 from J; bases not matched to a gene: 8. CDR3: CASSLRQGQLTYEQYF. The CDR3 nucleotides read TGTGCCAGCAGTTTAAGACAGGGGCAGTTGACCTACGAGCAGTACTTC.

The V gene is TRBV5-1, the J gene TRBJ2-7, with D possibly TRBD1 on 5 matching bases. V shed 3 bases and J shed 0 bases, with 13 bases lying between them. Germline V lookup: CDR1 SGHRS, CDR2 YFSETQ. The CDR3 extends over 15 amino acids. The CDR3 sequence is CASSSHRGSSYEQYF. Here the CDR3 DNA reads TGCGCCAGCAGCTCACATAGGGGCAGCTCCTACGAGCAGTACTTC. Together with reference TRBV5-1 and TRBJ2-7, the CDR3 gives the full variable domain: KAGVTQTPRYLIKTRGQQVTLSCSPISGHRSVSWYQQTPGQGLQFLFEYFSETQRNKGNFPGRFSGRQFSNSRSEMNVSTLELGDSALYLCASSSHRGSSYEQYFGPGTRLTVT.

The V call is TRBV7-8, the J call TRBJ1-5; D may be TRBD1 (6 bases). The CDR3 extends over 15 amino acids. V was trimmed by 5 bases and J by 6 bases, leaving 17 bases between them. Germline values: CDR1 SGHVS, CDR2 FQNEAQ. Written as DNA, the CDR3 is TGTGCCAGCAGCCCCCGGGATCTAGGGGGTCAGCCCCAGCATTTT. Protein sequence: CASSPRDLGGQPQHF.

The chain recombines TRBV6-1 with TRBJ1-6; perhaps TRBD1 as D (6 bases). Trimming left V 6 bases short and J 15 bases short, with 15 bases between. The CDR3 is 12 amino acids. Germline lookup yields CDR1 MNHNS and CDR2 SASEGT. The CDR3 DNA reads as TGTGCCAGCAGCCGACAGGCGCCAGGCCTCCACTTT. It codes for CASSRQAPGLHF.

The chain's CDR3 is CASKKDSGYSPLHF. For the CDR3, the DNA is TGTGCCAGCAAGAAGGACAGCGGCTATTCACCCCTCCACTTT. V and J are TRBV6-4 and TRBJ1-6, with D possibly TRBD1 on 6 matching bases. V was cut by 7 bases and J by 8 bases, with 15 bases left in between. This CDR3 spans 14 amino acids. Germline CDR1 and CDR2: MRHNA and SNTAGT.

This clone was counted once. The chain recombines TRBV4-1 with TRBJ2-3, with 8 positions matching TRBD2. This CDR3 has 16 amino acids. CDR1 and CDR2 (germline): MGHRA, YSYEKL. After removal of 1 base from V and 4 bases from J, the junction contained 7 bases not matched to a gene. CDR3 protein: CASSQGQRGTSDTQYF. The CDR3 region has the DNA TGCGCCAGCAGCCAAGGCCAGCGGGGGACCTCAGATACGCAGTATTTT.

This chain joins TRBV18 and TRBJ1-5, with 7 bases aligning to TRBD1. The germline gives CDR1 KGHSH, CDR2 LQKENI. This CDR3 spans 15 amino acids. The junction had 9 bases not matched to a gene; V was cut back by 3 bases and J by 7 bases. The CDR3 loop reads CASSPRQGGIQPQHF. In DNA form, the CDR3 reads TGTGCCAGCTCACCCAGACAGGGTGGGATACAGCCCCAGCATTTT. Complete variable domain (other parts from reference TRBV18 and TRBJ1-5): NAGVMQNPRHLVRRRGQEARLRCSPMKGHSHVYWYRQLPEEGLKFMVYLQKENIIDESGMPKERFSAEFPKEGPSILRIQQVVRGDSAAYFCASSPRQGGIQPQHFGDGTRLSIL.

This chain links TRBV6-5 with TRBJ1-6; D is ambiguous. Germline assignment: CDR1 MNHEY and CDR2 SVGAGI. CDR3 length: 13 amino acids. V lost 6 bases and J 7 bases, leaving 10 bases between the germline ends. Here the CDR3 DNA reads TGTGCCAGCAGCCAGGCGGGGAATTCACCCCTCCACTTT. Translation gives CASSQAGNSPLHF.

The gene calls are TRBV11-1 and TRBJ1-2; perhaps TRBD1 as D (5 bases). Germline loops: CDR1 SGHAT, CDR2 FQDESV (reference sequence). Deletions cut 7 bases from V and 4 bases from J, with 10 bases between. The CDR3 runs 12 residues. The CDR3 DNA is TGTGCCAGCAACCCAGGGTCCTATGGCTACACCTTC. Protein: CASNPGSYGYTF. Combining the CDR3 with reference TRBV11-1 and TRBJ1-2 gives the whole variable domain EAEVAQSPRYKITEKSQAVAFWCDPISGHATLYWYRQILGQGPELLVQFQDESVVDDSQLPKDRFSAERLKGVDSTLKIQPAELGDSAMYLCASNPGSYGYTFGSGTRLTVV.

V is TRBV6-1 and J is TRBJ1-2; D unclear. The V and J ends lost 3 bases and 1 base respectively, with 3 bases between them. The germline V gene has CDR1 MNHNS and CDR2 SASEGT. The CDR3 consists of 12 residues. The CDR3 bases are TGTGCCAGCAGTGACGTTAACTATGGCTACACCTTC. It codes for CASSDVNYGYTF.

This clone appeared a few times. The chain couples TRBV6-5 to TRBJ1-2; perhaps TRBD1 as D (6 bases). CDR1 and CDR2 from the germline V gene are MNHEY and SVGAGI. Trimming shortened V by 5 bases and J by 5 bases, and 12 bases separated the two germline ends. CDR3 length equals 13 residues. The CDR3 DNA reads as TGTGCCAGCAGTCCGACAGGAATATATGGCTACACCTTC. Protein: CASSPTGIYGYTF.

The CDR3 bases are TGCGCCAGCAGCTTGGCCGGAGATACGCAGTATTTT. Residues: CASSLAGDTQYF. The chain is built from TRBV5-1 and TRBJ2-3; D is unresolved. CDR1 and CDR2 (germline): SGHRS, YFSETQ. The CDR3 runs to 12 residues. Trimming removed 0 bases at V and 5 bases at J, with 4 bases between.

This rearrangement joins TRBV19 to TRBJ1-4; 11 bases map to TRBD1. Losses at the gene ends were 6 bases for V and 5 bases for J; bases not matched to a gene: 5. The CDR3 extends over 15 amino acids. CDR1 is LNHDA and CDR2 is SQIVND in the germline V gene (reference sequence). The CDR3 nucleotides are TGTGCCAGTAGAGCCGGACAGGGGGCAAATGAAAAACTGTTTTTT. Amino acid sequence: CASRAGQGANEKLFF.

The genes are TRBV5-1 and TRBJ2-7; 10 bases align to TRBD1. V lost 3 bases and J lost 1; bases outside the gene matches: 4. The CDR3 has 15 residues. Looked up from germline, CDR1 is SGHRS and CDR2 is YFSETQ. In nucleotides, the CDR3 is TGCGCCAGCAGCTGGCGGGGACAGGGGTCCTACGAGCAGTACTTC. Protein: CASSWRGQGSYEQYF.

A single count supports this clone. The chain employs TRBV28 and TRBJ2-7, with a tentative D call TRBD1 (6 bases). Trimming shortened V by 6 bases and J by 0 bases, and 12 bases separated the two germline ends. The V gene's germline CDR1 is MDHEN and CDR2 SYDVKM. This CDR3 has 14 residues. The CDR3 nucleotides read TGTGCCAGCAGCAAACAGGGATCCTCCTACGAGCAGTACTTC. It yields the protein CASSKQGSSYEQYF. The variable domain in full, completed from reference TRBV28 and TRBJ2-7, reads DVKVTQSSRYLVKRTGEKVFLECVQDMDHENMFWYRQDPGLGLRLIYFSYDVKMKEKGDIPEGYSVSREKKERFSLILESASTNQTSMYLCASSKQGSSYEQYFGPGTRLTVT.

J is TRBJ1-1 and V is TRBV4-1, with 7 bases identical to TRBD1. Trimming took 4 bases from V and 2 from J; bases not matched to a gene: 4. This CDR3 is built from 14 residues. Looked up from germline, CDR1 is MGHRA and CDR2 is YSYEKL. The CDR3 DNA reads as TGCGCCAGCAGCCCGTGGGACAGTAACACTGAAGCTTTCTTT. It specifies CASSPWDSNTEAFF.

V usage is TRBV10-3 and J usage is TRBJ2-7; possibly TRBD1 for D (6 bases). Trimming took off 3 bases at V and 3 bases at J, with 15 bases between the two ends. The V gene's germline CDR1 is ENHRY and CDR2 SYGVKD. The CDR3 covers 15 residues. CDR3 nucleotide sequence: TGTGCCATCAGTGATTGGACAGTGGGAATCTACGAGCAGTACTTC. Amino acids: CAISDWTVGIYEQYF.

The V gene is TRBV7-8, the J gene TRBJ1-1, with D hard to call. V was shortened by 2 bases and J by 3 bases, with 7 bases between the two germline ends. The CDR3 spans 13 residues. CDR1 SGHVS and CDR2 FQNEAQ come from the germline V gene. This chain's CDR3 is CASSLTRYTEAFF. The CDR3 nucleotides read TGTGCCAGCAGCTTAACGAGGTACACTGAAGCTTTCTTT.

J is TRBJ2-1 and V is TRBV4-2, with 11 bases that match TRBD2. The trim removed 0 bases at V and 8 bases at J, leaving 21 bases unmatched. Germline CDR1 LGHNA, CDR2 YNFKEQ. There are 21 residues in the CDR3. In nucleotides, the CDR3 is TGTGCCAGCAGCCAAGATTTCGGGGGCCGACTAGCGGGACGTCCGGTTGATGAGCAGTTCTTC. This gives the protein CASSQDFGGRLAGRPVDEQFF.

This clone occurred once. The chain uses TRBV7-9 and TRBJ1-2; D is unclear. CDR1 is SEHNR, CDR2 FQNEAQ, per germline (reference sequence). Trimming took 0 bases from V and 7 from J, leaving 15 bases between them. The CDR3 runs 15 residues. The CDR3 is CASSLATPGVGGYTF. CDR3 bases: TGTGCCAGCAGCTTAGCGACTCCCGGGGTCGGTGGCTACACCTTC.

CDR3 sequence (DNA): TGTGCCATCAGGGGATCCGGGACAACACAGCCCCAGCATTTT. Translating gives CAIRGSGTTQPQHF. The chain uses TRBV10-3 and TRBJ1-5; D may be TRBD1 (6 bases). Germline-derived CDR1 and CDR2 are ENHRY and SYGVKD. V was shortened by 6 bases and J by 7 bases, with 16 bases between the two germline ends. The CDR3 loop spans 14 amino acids.

This sequence joins TRBV28 and TRBJ1-2; D might be TRBD1 (6 bases). Germline V CDR1 and CDR2: MDHEN, SYDVKM. Trimming cost V 4 bases and J 5 bases, with 14 bases left between them. This CDR3 has 14 residues. DNA for the CDR3: TGTGCCAGCAGTTCGGGGGGGGCGCCTTATGGCTACACCTTC. This gives the protein CASSSGGAPYGYTF.

The CDR3 sequence is CASSPTGGGETQYF. The CDR3 DNA follows: TGTGCCAGCTCACCGACAGGAGGCGGGGAGACCCAGTACTTC. V is TRBV18 and J is TRBJ2-5; tentatively, D is TRBD1 (6 bases). The germline CDR1 and CDR2 sequences are KGHSH and LQKENI. The CDR3 is 14 residues long. V was cut by 3 bases and J by 5 bases, with 13 bases left in between. Variable domain in full (rest from reference TRBV18 and TRBJ2-5): NAGVMQNPRHLVRRRGQEARLRCSPMKGHSHVYWYRQLPEEGLKFMVYLQKENIIDESGMPKERFSAEFPKEGPSILRIQQVVRGDSAAYFCASSPTGGGETQYFGPGTRLLVL.

The CDR3 DNA sequence: TGTGCCAGCAGTAGCAGGTCCTACGAGCAGTACTTC. The encoded protein is CASSSRSYEQYF. V is TRBV6-1 and J is TRBJ2-7; D not certain. Germline-derived CDR1 and CDR2 are MNHNS and SASEGT. This CDR3 is 12 amino acids long. V was shortened by 5 bases and J by 1 base, with 6 bases between the two germline ends.

The chain couples TRBV10-3 to TRBJ1-2; D is perhaps TRBD1 (5 bases). CDR3 length equals 16 residues. Trimming removed 0 bases at V and 5 bases at J, with 16 bases between. The germline V gene has CDR1 ENHRY and CDR2 SYGVKD. As DNA, the CDR3 is TGTGCCATCAGTGAGTCGAGGGCGCAAGGGACTTATGGCTACACCTTC. Translated, it gives CAISESRAQGTYGYTF.